One sample yielded the 10 T cell receptor beta chains listed below, sequenced in a study of T cell responses to AZD1222 COVID-19 vaccine. TCRdb keeps only in-frame clones here, not all; method: immunoSEQ multiplex PCR. The repertoire holds about 160,000 clones, with around nine tenths as singletons. The source material was peripheral blood, sampled on day 0 of AZD1222 vaccination. These receptors were taken from an adult in good health.

In this sample, this clone turned up once. V and J are TRBV6-5 and TRBJ1-1; 9 positions agree with TRBD1. Per the germline V gene, CDR1 is MNHEY and CDR2 is SVGAGI. The CDR3 has 15 amino acids. Unmatched junction bases numbered 12, after V lost 4 bases and J lost 9 bases. Written as DNA, the CDR3 is TGTGCCAGCAGTTCCCGAACAGGGGGCGCCGAAAAAGCTTTCTTT. It is translated as CASSSRTGGAEKAFF.

The gene calls are TRBV7-2 and TRBJ2-1, with 8 bases fitting TRBD1. The CDR3 spans 15 residues. The V gene's germline CDR1 is SGHTA and CDR2 FQGNSA. The trim removed 1 base at V and 3 bases at J, leaving 2 bases unmatched. This CDR3 is CASSLDRGNYNEQFF. The DNA of the CDR3 is TGTGCCAGCAGCTTAGACAGGGGGAACTACAATGAGCAGTTCTTC.

This rearrangement joins TRBV29-1 to TRBJ1-2; TRBD1 might be the D (6 bases). With 4 bases removed from V and 4 bases from J, the gap between germline ends came to 10 bases. Germline CDR1 and CDR2: SQVTM and ANQGSEA. This CDR3 is built from 12 residues. As DNA, the CDR3 is TGCAGCGTTGCCGGGACAACCTATGGCTACACCTTC. Amino acids: CSVAGTTYGYTF.

CDR3 amino acids: CASSLGPSYEQYF. CDR3 in DNA: TGTGCCAGCAGTCTCGGGCCTTCCTACGAGCAGTACTTC. The V and J genes are TRBV11-3 and TRBJ2-7; no definite D call. CDR3 length equals 13 residues. The ends were cut back, 6 bases at V and 1 base at J, with 10 bases in the middle. Per the germline V gene, CDR1 is SGHNT and CDR2 is YENEEA.

The rearrangement uses TRBV9 and TRBJ1-1; D unresolved. CDR3 size: 13 residues. The V gene's germline CDR1 is SGDLS and CDR2 YYNGEE. V was cut by 2 bases and J by 0 bases, with 5 bases left in between. The CDR3 is CASSVHMNTEAFF. CDR3 DNA: TGTGCCAGCAGCGTCCACATGAACACTGAAGCTTTCTTT.

This chain links TRBV18 with TRBJ1-6, with 9 bases lining up with TRBD1. Germline loops: CDR1 KGHSH, CDR2 LQKENI. The CDR3 is 16 residues long. V lost 0 bases to trimming and J lost 7 bases; unmatched junction nucleotides: 4. In DNA, the CDR3 is TGTGCCAGCTCACCACCGGGGACAGGGATCAATTCACCCCTCCACTTT. Amino acids: CASSPPGTGINSPLHF.

This chain joins TRBV5-6 and TRBJ1-1, with D possibly TRBD1 on 5 matching bases. The CDR3 has 14 residues. Trimming took off 2 bases at V and 5 bases at J, with 13 bases between the two ends. Germline V gives CDR1 SGHDT, CDR2 YYEEEE. The CDR3 DNA sequence: TGTGCCAGCAGCTTCAGTCTGGGGGGTACTGAAGCTTTCTTT. Protein: CASSFSLGGTEAFF.

The chain uses TRBV10-3 and TRBJ1-1; a possible D gene is TRBD1 (5 bases). The CDR3 is 15 residues long. Germline CDR1 reads ENHRY; CDR2 reads SYGVKD. The ends were cut back, 4 bases at V and 0 bases at J, with 12 bases in the middle. For the CDR3, the DNA is TGTGCCATCAGTGGGGGCGGGCTGGTGAACACTGAAGCTTTCTTT. It is translated as CAISGGGLVNTEAFF.

CDR3 loop: CASSPQGDGTEAFF. CDR3 coding DNA: TGTGCCAGTAGTCCGCAGGGAGATGGAACTGAAGCTTTCTTT. V is TRBV19 and J is TRBJ1-1; tentatively, D is TRBD1 (5 bases). Germline CDR1 LNHDA, CDR2 SQIVND (reference sequence). V shed 5 bases and J shed 5 bases, with 15 bases lying between them. The CDR3 extends over 14 amino acids.

This clone has just one count. The chain uses TRBV6-2 or TRBV6-3 and TRBJ1-5; TRBD1 agrees at 9 bases. The CDR3 is 16 residues long. The germline CDR1 and CDR2 sequences are MNHEY and SVGEGT. Trimming cost V 5 bases and J 1 base; bases outside gene matches: 6. CDR3 sequence (DNA): TGTGCCAGCAGTCCCTGGGGACAGGGCAGCAATCAGCCCCAGCATTTT. This sequence encodes CASSPWGQGSNQPQHF.